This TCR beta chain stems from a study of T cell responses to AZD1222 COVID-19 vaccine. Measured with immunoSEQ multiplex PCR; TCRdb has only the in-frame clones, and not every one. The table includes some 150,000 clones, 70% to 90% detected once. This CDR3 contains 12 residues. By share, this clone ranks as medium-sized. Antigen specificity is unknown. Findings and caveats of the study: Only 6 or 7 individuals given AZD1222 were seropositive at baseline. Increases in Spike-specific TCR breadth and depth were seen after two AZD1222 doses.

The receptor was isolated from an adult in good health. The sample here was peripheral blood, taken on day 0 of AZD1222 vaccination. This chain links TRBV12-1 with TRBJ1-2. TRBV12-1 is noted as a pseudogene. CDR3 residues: CARDGVGNGYTF. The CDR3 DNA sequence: TGTGCCAGGGATGGGGTTGGGAATGGCTACACCTTC.